Here is one T cell receptor (beta chain) with its context. Its antigen is currently unknown. This sample is drawn from a study of graft-versus-host responses after intestinal transplantation. On the study more broadly: Anti-thymocyte globulin induction, then tacrolimus and steroids for approximately 3 years, went to all recipients. Whole-study results and caveats: The recipient marrow held GvH clones, and some of them showed up first in ileum or blood. Levels of circulating GvH clones at their peak were associated with early post-transplant HvG declines.

Per germline, CDR1 SGHTA and CDR2 FQGNSA. The CDR3 has 15 amino acids. Between the trimmed V and J ends, which lost 5 bases and 7 bases, there was a span of 17 bases. Libraries were prepared by immunoSEQ multiplex PCR; TCRdb keeps only in-frame clonotypes and omits some of them. Of roughly 97,000 clones listed, 91% are singletons. V usage is TRBV7-2 and J usage is TRBJ2-2; maybe TRBD2 (7 bases). Specimen: unstimulated CD4+ T cells sorted from spleen or lymph node cells, collected before transplant. The TCR sequence derives from a human donor who was the organ donor for an intestinal transplant. For the CDR3, the DNA is TGTGCCAGCAGCACAAAGAGGGGGGGCCACGGGGAGCTGTTTTTT. The encoded protein is CASSTKRGGHGELFF.